The 13 T cell receptor beta chains below were found in one sample sequenced in a study of shared clonotypes between healthy human individuals. Here immunoSEQ multiplex PCR was the method, and the copy in TCRdb shows in-frame clones only, minus some. The sample has roughly 660,000 clones, less than 95% seen once. Input material: memory CD8+ T cells from PBMCs. Subset here: CD45RO+ cells pooled with CCR7-negative TemRA cells. These receptors were taken from a man between 18 and 29 years old in good health. Some clones in this sample may be carry-over from other donors' samples.

The chain links TRBV2 to TRBJ2-1, with D hard to call. Germline values: CDR1 SNHLY, CDR2 FYNNEI. The germline V and J ends were trimmed by 0 bases and 8 bases, with 17 bases remaining between them. CDR3 size: 16 residues. CDR3 residues: CASSEALRSEVHEQFF. Here the CDR3 DNA reads TGTGCCAGCAGTGAAGCGCTTCGTAGTGAGGTGCATGAGCAGTTCTTC.

The J gene is TRBJ2-5, the V gene TRBV6-5, with D hard to call. V was trimmed by 9 bases and J by 5 bases, leaving 13 bases between them. Looked up from germline, CDR1 is MNHEY and CDR2 is SVGAGI. CDR3 length: 12 amino acids. CDR3: CASGVGGETQYF. CDR3 bases: TGTGCCAGTGGAGTGGGTGGGGAGACCCAGTACTTC.

As for this clone: This CDR3 is also generated by other DNA sequences in the sample. This chain joins TRBV7-9 and TRBJ2-2; no clear D. Germline V CDR1 and CDR2: SEHNR, FQNEAQ (reference sequence). CDR3 length: 13 residues. The V and J ends lost 5 bases and 4 bases respectively, with 8 bases between them. The CDR3 DNA reads as TGTGCCAGCAGCCCCGGTGGCACCGGGGAGCTGTTTTTT. Its translation is CASSPGGTGELFF.

The V call is TRBV28, the J call TRBJ2-7; TRBD2 matches at 10 bases. J gave up 7 bases and V 2 bases, and 5 bases lay outside the gene matches. Germline CDR1 and CDR2: MDHEN and SYDVKM. This CDR3 spans 14 amino acids. Here the CDR3 reads CASSLPAGGLEQYF. The CDR3 coding sequence is TGTGCCAGCAGTTTACCAGCGGGGGGGTTGGAGCAGTACTTC.

The sample holds a few counts of this clone. DNA for the CDR3: TGTGCCAGCAGCATCCTCCTACTGGGCGAGCAGTACTTC. Protein: CASSILLLGEQYF. This chain joins TRBV7-2 and TRBJ2-7; D gene ambiguous. The length of the CDR3 is 13 residues. Germline CDR1 SGHTA, CDR2 FQGNSA. V lost 5 bases and J lost 6, with 14 bases in between.

The chain has TRBV2 and TRBJ1-5; D remains ambiguous. CDR3 length equals 12 residues. Per the germline V gene, CDR1 is SNHLY and CDR2 is FYNNEI. V shed 5 bases and J shed 6 bases, with 8 bases lying between them. The CDR3 loop reads CASSMRSQPQHF. DNA for the CDR3: TGTGCCAGCAGTATGAGGAGTCAGCCCCAGCATTTT.

V is TRBV9 and J is TRBJ2-3, with TRBD2 identical over 10 bases. The length of the CDR3 is 17 residues. V trimming: 0 bases; J trimming: 2 bases; junction bases outside the gene matches: 6. The germline V gene has CDR1 SGDLS and CDR2 YYNGEE. The CDR3 DNA reads TGTGCCAGCAGCGTAGCTTCGAGCGGGAGGGACACAGATACGCAGTATTTT. It codes for CASSVASSGRDTDTQYF.

The chain carries TRBV10-3 and TRBJ1-1; weak D call: TRBD1 (6 bases). Per the germline V gene, CDR1 is ENHRY and CDR2 is SYGVKD. The length of the CDR3 is 16 residues. Trimming took 0 bases from V and 4 from J, leaving 15 bases between them. The CDR3 is CAISESINRESTEAFF. CDR3 sequence (DNA): TGTGCCATCAGTGAGTCCATCAACAGGGAGAGCACTGAAGCTTTCTTT.

The rearrangement links TRBV5-6 to TRBJ1-2, with 7 bases aligning to TRBD1. The V gene end was trimmed by 4 bases and the J gene end by 6 bases; junction bases not matched to a gene: 3. There are 12 residues in the CDR3. Per germline, CDR1 SGHDT and CDR2 YYEEEE. The CDR3 region is CASSGTAHGYTF. The CDR3 nucleotides read TGTGCCAGCAGCGGGACAGCTCATGGCTACACCTTC. The full variable domain, completed using reference TRBV5-6 and TRBJ1-2, is DAGVTQSPTHLIKTRGQQVTLRCSPKSGHDTVSWYQQALGQGPQFIFQYYEEEERQRGNFPDRFSGHQFPNYSSELNVNALLLGDSALYLCASSGTAHGYTFGSGTRLTVV.

The chain employs TRBV7-6 and TRBJ2-5; perhaps TRBD1 as D (6 bases). Trimming removed 0 bases at V and 5 bases at J, with 7 bases between. CDR1 SGHVS and CDR2 FNYEAQ come from the germline V gene. The CDR3 extends over 13 amino acids. For the CDR3, the DNA is TGTGCCAGCAGCTTAGCGAGGGGGGAGACCCAGTACTTC. As protein: CASSLARGETQYF.

The V call is TRBV4-1, the J call TRBJ2-7; D call uncertain. CDR1 MGHRA and CDR2 YSYEKL come from the germline V gene. The CDR3 consists of 13 residues. The V end was cut by 4 bases, the J end by 3 bases, with 10 bases between. The DNA of the CDR3 is TGCGCCAGCAGCCCGACAACCAGCTACGAGCAGTACTTC. Translation gives CASSPTTSYEQYF.

The chain has TRBV5-4 and TRBJ2-2; 14 nucleotides agree with TRBD2. The CDR3 is 18 amino acids. Germline V gene lookup returns CDR1 SGHNT and CDR2 YYREEE (reference sequence). The J segment lost 3 bases and the V segment lost 4 bases, leaving 8 bases of the junction unmatched. Here the CDR3 DNA reads TGTGCCAGCAGCCTGGGACTAGCGGGAGCGGTCGACACCGGGGAGCTGTTTTTT. Protein product: CASSLGLAGAVDTGELFF.

This chain connects TRBV9 to TRBJ2-2; 8 nucleotides match TRBD2. V shed 3 bases, J shed 1 base, and the junction held 2 bases outside the gene matches. The CDR3 has 15 amino acids. Germline lookup yields CDR1 SGDLS and CDR2 YYNGEE. The DNA for the CDR3 is TGTGCCAGCAGCGCCGGGAGGGTGAACACCGGGGAGCTGTTTTTT. Protein sequence: CASSAGRVNTGELFF.